The 23 T cell receptor beta chains below were found in one sample sequenced in a study of T cell responses to AZD1222 COVID-19 vaccine. Measured with immunoSEQ multiplex PCR; TCRdb has only the in-frame clones, and not every one. Found here are approximately 70,000 clones, roughly 80% of them singletons; the top ten hold approximately 5.4%. This sample comprised peripheral blood, obtained on day 0 of AZD1222 vaccination. The receptors were gathered from an adult in good health.

The rearrangement links TRBV25-1 to TRBJ2-3; TRBD2 matches 8 bases. The CDR3 runs 14 residues. Per germline, CDR1 MGHDK and CDR2 SYGVNS. V dropped 6 bases and J dropped 0; count of bases not matched to a gene: 2. As DNA, the CDR3 is TGTGCCAGCAGCCGGGGGGGAAGCACAGATACGCAGTATTTT. Its translation is CASSRGGSTDTQYF.

The V call is TRBV6-5, the J call TRBJ1-2; D is unresolved. There are 12 residues in the CDR3. V lost 8 bases and J 3 bases, leaving 10 bases between the germline ends. Per the germline V gene, CDR1 is MNHEY and CDR2 is SVGAGI. CDR3 sequence: CASSEFDYGYTF. CDR3 nucleotides: TGTGCCAGCTCCGAGTTCGACTATGGCTACACCTTC.

This rearrangement joins TRBV6-5 to TRBJ1-6, with D uncertain. This CDR3 contains 14 residues. The ends were cut back, 2 bases at V and 3 bases at J, with 5 bases in the middle. Germline values: CDR1 MNHEY, CDR2 SVGAGI. The CDR3 spells CASSYHGYNSPLHF. The CDR3 region has the DNA TGTGCCAGCAGTTACCACGGCTATAATTCACCCCTCCACTTT.

This chain connects TRBV7-2 to TRBJ1-5, with D perhaps matching TRBD1 (6 bases). CDR3 length: 16 residues. The germline V and J ends were trimmed by 4 bases and 6 bases, with 19 bases remaining between them. CDR1 and CDR2 from the germline V gene are SGHTA and FQGNSA. This chain's CDR3 is CASSWGARAQGQPQHF. Here the CDR3 DNA reads TGTGCCAGCAGCTGGGGGGCCAGAGCCCAGGGTCAGCCCCAGCATTTT.

The rearrangement links TRBV12-3 or TRBV12-4 to TRBJ2-5; 7 positions match TRBD1. The CDR3 consists of 13 residues. V trimming: 3 bases; J trimming: 5 bases; junction bases outside the gene matches: 3. CDR3 coding DNA: TGTGCCAGCAGTTTCTTACAGGGGGAGACCCAGTACTTC. Translation: CASSFLQGETQYF.

This clone was counted only a few times. This chain uses TRBV5-1 with TRBJ2-3; tentatively, D is TRBD1 or TRBD2 (5 bases each). Germline lookup yields CDR1 SGHRS and CDR2 YFSETQ. The CDR3 covers 17 residues. V was shortened by 4 bases and J by 1 base, with 19 bases between the two germline ends. The CDR3 loop reads CASSNSLLRGRTDTQYF. CDR3 nucleotide sequence: TGCGCCAGCAGCAATTCCTTACTGAGGGGCCGCACAGATACGCAGTATTTT.

The chain has TRBV4-3 and TRBJ1-1; tentative D call: TRBD1 (6 bases). Germline V gives CDR1 LGHNA, CDR2 YSLEER. The CDR3 has 17 amino acids. V lost 0 bases, J lost 2 bases, and 16 bases lay in between. The CDR3 DNA reads as TGCGCCAGCAGCCAAGATCGGGTGACAGGTGGAAACACTGAAGCTTTCTTT. Protein: CASSQDRVTGGNTEAFF.

This chain uses TRBV7-9 with TRBJ2-7; 8 bases fit TRBD1. After removal of 4 bases from V and 4 bases from J, the junction contained 18 bases not matched to a gene. The germline V gene encodes CDR1 SEHNR and CDR2 FQNEAQ (reference sequence). This CDR3 spans 18 amino acids. In DNA, the CDR3 is TGTGCCAGCAGCTCCTTCCTCTCCGGGACAGGCGGAAGATACGAGCAGTACTTC. Translating gives CASSSFLSGTGGRYEQYF.

As concerns this clone: Within the sample, other DNA sequences also encode this same CDR3. The V and J genes are TRBV7-6 and TRBJ1-1; D is undetermined. From germline, CDR1 is SGHVS and CDR2 FNYEAQ. CDR3 length: 13 residues. The V end lost 1 base, the J end lost 1 base, and 4 bases lay between the germline ends. The CDR3, as DNA: TGTGCCAGCAGCTTAGTCGAGAACACTGAAGCTTTCTTT. This gives the protein CASSLVENTEAFF. Variable domain in full (rest from reference TRBV7-6 and TRBJ1-1): GAGVSQSPRYKVTKRGQDVALRCDPISGHVSLYWYRQALGQGPEFLTYFNYEAQQDKSGLPNDRFSAERPEGSISTLTIQRTEQRDSAMYRCASSLVENTEAFFGQGTRLTVV.

CDR3 sequence (DNA): TGTGCCTCCAGCTTAGACGGGACTCTAGACGAGCAGTACTTC. Its translation: CASSLDGTLDEQYF. The chain carries TRBV7-2 and TRBJ2-7, with D possibly TRBD2 on 6 matching bases. From germline, CDR1 is SGHTA and CDR2 FQGNSA. V was trimmed by 11 bases and J by 5 bases, leaving 22 bases between them. The length of the CDR3 is 14 residues.

This clone came up a few times. The chain has TRBV7-2 and TRBJ2-1; tentative D call: TRBD2 (5 bases). This CDR3 comprises 14 residues. Germline CDR1 SGHTA, CDR2 FQGNSA. The ends were cut back, 2 bases at V and 6 bases at J, with 11 bases in the middle. The CDR3 here is CASSLIGEFNEQFF. In DNA, the CDR3 is TGTGCCAGCAGCTTAATCGGGGAGTTCAATGAGCAGTTCTTC.

Remarks on this clone: Other DNA sequences in this specimen translate into the identical CDR3. The chain joins TRBV7-9 to TRBJ1-2; D remains ambiguous. CDR1 and CDR2 from the germline V gene are SEHNR and FQNEAQ (reference sequence). The V and J ends lost 3 bases and 4 bases respectively, with 6 bases between them. The CDR3 extends over 12 amino acids. CDR3 loop: CASSFGGYGYTF. DNA for the CDR3: TGTGCCAGCAGCTTTGGCGGCTATGGCTACACCTTC.

This clone has just a few counts. The rearrangement links TRBV5-1 to TRBJ2-2; D gene uncertain. V lost 2 bases to trimming and J lost 4 bases, with 6 bases between them. Germline values: CDR1 SGHRS, CDR2 YFSETQ. The CDR3 consists of 13 residues. Here the CDR3 DNA reads TGCGCCAGCAGCTTCCAGAGCACCGGGGAGCTGTTTTTT. Amino acid sequence: CASSFQSTGELFF.

Only one count was recorded for this clone. This sequence joins TRBV5-1 and TRBJ2-7; 7 bases are shared with TRBD2. Germline V CDR1 and CDR2: SGHRS, YFSETQ. V lost 3 bases to trimming and J lost 3 bases; unmatched junction nucleotides: 9. The CDR3 sequence is 15 residues long. In DNA, the CDR3 is TGCGCCAGCAGCTCTCTACCGGGACTAAACTACGAGCAGTACTTC. This encodes CASSSLPGLNYEQYF.

This chain uses TRBV5-8 with TRBJ1-4; tentatively, D is TRBD1 (5 bases). The germline gives CDR1 SGHTS, CDR2 YDEGEE. The CDR3 loop spans 14 amino acids. Trimming shortened V by 2 bases and J by 8 bases, and 13 bases separated the two germline ends. CDR3 sequence: CASSLGGGKEKLFF. The CDR3 bases are TGTGCCAGCAGCTTAGGCGGGGGGAAAGAAAAACTGTTTTTT.

V and J are TRBV4-3 and TRBJ2-5; unclear D gene. Trimming took off 3 bases at V and 2 bases at J, with 7 bases between the two ends. Germline V gene data show CDR1 as LGHNA and CDR2 as YSLEER. The CDR3 sequence is 13 residues long. This chain's CDR3 is CASSQQRQETQYF. The CDR3, as DNA: TGCGCCAGCAGCCAGCAAAGACAAGAGACCCAGTACTTC.

The rearrangement uses TRBV6-5 and TRBJ1-2; D gene uncertain. The CDR3 runs 13 residues. Trimming cost V 10 bases and J 5 bases, with 17 bases left between them. Germline lookup yields CDR1 MNHEY and CDR2 SVGAGI. The CDR3 protein is CATQVGSQYGYTF. The CDR3 nucleotides are TGTGCCACCCAAGTTGGATCCCAGTATGGCTACACCTTC.

The chain links TRBV6-5 to TRBJ1-6; D possibly corresponds to TRBD1 (5 bases). The length of the CDR3 is 14 residues. Germline-derived CDR1 and CDR2 are MNHEY and SVGAGI. V lost 8 bases, J lost 7 bases, and 15 bases lay in between. The CDR3 sequence is CASLQGVENSPLHF. The CDR3 DNA is TGTGCCAGCCTACAAGGGGTGGAGAATTCACCCCTCCACTTT.

The chain joins TRBV2 to TRBJ2-1; no definite D call. Between the trimmed V and J ends, which lost 11 bases and 0 bases, there was a span of 8 bases. The CDR3 loop spans 12 amino acids. Germline-derived CDR1 and CDR2 are SNHLY and FYNNEI. This CDR3 reads CAGRSSYNEQFF. As DNA, the CDR3 is TGTGCCGGGCGGAGCTCCTACAATGAGCAGTTCTTC.

In its sample, this clone was seen many times. The chain is built from TRBV19 and TRBJ1-6; 7 bases are shared with TRBD1. Germline V gene lookup returns CDR1 LNHDA and CDR2 SQIVND (reference sequence). V lost 3 bases and J lost 7; bases outside the gene matches: 9. The CDR3 is 16 residues long. The CDR3 region is CASSIGGQGDNSPLHF. The CDR3 nucleotides are TGTGCCAGTAGTATCGGGGGCCAGGGGGACAATTCACCCCTCCACTTT.

The J gene is TRBJ2-3, the V gene TRBV5-1, with 7 bases that match TRBD2. With V trimmed by 0 bases and J by 1 base, 5 bases remained unmatched. The germline CDR1 and CDR2 sequences are SGHRS and YFSETQ. CDR3 length: 16 residues. The CDR3 nucleotides read TGCGCCAGCAGCTTGGATGGGGCGGGGGGCACAGATACGCAGTATTTT. Protein sequence: CASSLDGAGGTDTQYF. Full variable domain (rest looked up from reference TRBV5-1 and TRBJ2-3): KAGVTQTPRYLIKTRGQQVTLSCSPISGHRSVSWYQQTPGQGLQFLFEYFSETQRNKGNFPGRFSGRQFSNSRSEMNVSTLELGDSALYLCASSLDGAGGTDTQYFGPGTRLTVL.

This chain connects TRBV11-1 to TRBJ2-1; D gene unclear. The germline V gene has CDR1 SGHAT and CDR2 FQDESV (reference sequence). V gave up 5 bases and J gave up 7 bases, with 9 bases separating them. The CDR3 consists of 12 residues. This chain's CDR3 is CASSRGDNEQFF. The CDR3 nucleotides are TGTGCCAGCAGCCGCGGAGATAATGAGCAGTTCTTC.

The chain joins TRBV30 to TRBJ1-1, with D possibly matching TRBD1 (5 bases). Germline V lookup: CDR1 GTSNPN, CDR2 SVGIG (reference sequence). The CDR3 has 14 residues. Trimming shortened V by 0 bases and J by 0 bases, and 8 bases separated the two germline ends. CDR3 sequence (DNA): TGTGCCTGGAGTGTACGGGGGGTGAACACTGAAGCTTTCTTT. Translation: CAWSVRGVNTEAFF.